The T cell receptor (beta chain) under discussion was sequenced for a study of T cells in Graves' hyperthyroidism and ophthalmopathy. Amplification yielded TCR beta CDR3 regions, with RNA transcripts as the source. The HTBI primer set was used in a first-round RT-PCR of the TCR CDR3. TCRdb used MiXCR to reprocess the multiplex PCR reads, holding one entry per CDR3 protein. The repertoire includes 250,000 to 300,000 distinct CDR3 sequences, roughly 14% of them detected once, and 13% sits in the top ten. Thyroid ultrasound and orbital computed tomography, with clinical symptoms and serum thyroxine and TRAb, informed diagnoses. The blood was taken when hyperthyroidism was first diagnosed, before any ophthalmopathy symptoms showed up. The sample holds many counts of this clonotype. Its antigen remains unknown. The study's findings and limits: Using 13 V-J features, a model discriminated ophthalmopathy from stable hyperthyroidism. Among thyroid clonotypes expanded above 0.001, most also appeared in blood.

Trimming cost V 6 bases and J 2 bases, with 1 base left between them. Germline values: CDR1 MDHEN, CDR2 SYDVKM. The CDR3 runs to 10 residues. The chain recombines TRBV28 with TRBJ1-2; no clear D gene. The sequence derives from a middle-aged woman with Graves' hyperthyroidism that later progressed to Graves' ophthalmopathy. The sequencing input was blood. The CDR3 region has the DNA TGTGCCAGCAGAAACTATGGCTACACCTTC. Translating it yields CASRNYGYTF.